A selection of T cell receptor beta chains follows, all from one sample in a study of blood T cells in healthy people across ages. Each CDR3 protein is one row after TCRdb ran MiXCR on the 5' RACE reads. The table has some 1.4 million distinct CDR3 sequences, around two fifths seen once. The specimen sequenced was blood. The receptor source for this set is a woman aged 18-35 years in good health. Each CDR3 is given with its conserved first and last residue. D genes are given only for firm matches. Size is omitted from some rows. Given values are once, few, many or a class for expanded clones.

abundance,v_gene,j_gene,d_gene,CDR3nt,CDR3aa
.,TRBV6-6,TRBJ2-1,.,TGTGCCAGCACCCAAGCGGCCCCATCCTACAATGAGCAGTTCTTC,CASTQAAPSYNEQFF
.,TRBV27,TRBJ2-5,.,TGTGCCAGCCGCGGAGGTCTAGCAGCCCAAGAGACCCAGTACTTC,CASRGGLAAQETQYF
.,TRBV25-1,TRBJ1-2,TRBD1,TGTGCCAGCAGTGTCCGGGACAGTCTCGCCTATGGCTACACCTTC,CASSVRDSLAYGYTF
.,TRBV2,TRBJ1-1,.,TGTGCCAGCAGTGCTCAACAGGGTGGGGACACTGAAGCTTTCTTT,CASSAQQGGDTEAFF
.,TRBV20-1,TRBJ2-7,TRBD1,TGCAGTGCTAGAGTGGGACAGGGGGCCAACGAGCAGTACTTC,CSARVGQGANEQYF
.,TRBV20-1,TRBJ2-3,TRBD2,TGCAGTACTAGAGATCGGGCTAGCGGGGGCACAGATACGCAGTATTTT,CSTRDRASGGTDTQYF
once,TRBV27,TRBJ2-1,.,TGTGCCAGCAGTTTATCGTCCGGGACGGTTTTCAATGAGCAGTTCTTC,CASSLSSGTVFNEQFF
.,TRBV5-1,TRBJ2-1,.,TGCGCCAGCAGCACCTTCGGGGACCCGTTCAATGAGCAGTTCTTC,CASSTFGDPFNEQFF
few,TRBV12-3/TRBV12-4,TRBJ2-7,TRBD2,TGTGCCAGCACGGGGGGGACCACTGGCTCCTACGAGCAGTACTTC,CASTGGTTGSYEQYF
few,TRBV27,TRBJ2-3,TRBD2,TGTGCCAGCACCGAATTGGGAGGGCTCACAGATACGCAGTATTTT,CASTELGGLTDTQYF
.,TRBV28,TRBJ1-4,.,TGTGCCAGCAGTCCCGTGCGATCAACTAATGAAAAACTGTTTTTT,CASSPVRSTNEKLFF
.,TRBV5-4,TRBJ2-1,TRBD2,TGTGCCAGCAGCCGGACTAGCGGGAACAACAATGAGCAGTTCTTC,CASSRTSGNNNEQFF
.,TRBV12-3/TRBV12-4,TRBJ2-7,TRBD2,TGTGCCAGCAGTAACCTAGCGGGGGGCATCAATGAGCAGTACTTC,CASSNLAGGINEQYF
few,TRBV20-1,TRBJ2-1,TRBD2,TGCAGTGCTTATCTAGCGGGGGGCCACAATGAGCAGTTCTTC,CSAYLAGGHNEQFF
.,TRBV5-6,TRBJ1-3,TRBD1,TGTGCCAGCAGCGAAGCCGGGACAGGGGAAACTGGAAACACCATATATTTT,CASSEAGTGETGNTIYF
few,TRBV6-5,TRBJ1-5,.,TGTGCCAGCAGCCTGGGGATGGGCGATCAGCCCCAGCATTTT,CASSLGMGDQPQHF
many,TRBV20-1,TRBJ2-7,TRBD2,TGCAGTGCTAGGTCGGGAGGGTCCTACGAGCAGTACTTC,CSARSGGSYEQYF
.,TRBV7-2,TRBJ2-1,.,TGTGCCAGCAGCCGGGGTGGGACCGGGGCCTCCCGCTACAATGAGCAGTTCTTC,CASSRGGTGASRYNEQFF
.,TRBV12-3/TRBV12-4,TRBJ2-1,TRBD1,TGTGCCAGCAGTTCCGGGACAGGGCCTAGCCTCTACAATGAGCAGTTCTTC,CASSSGTGPSLYNEQFF
.,TRBV3-1,TRBJ2-5,TRBD2,TGTGCCAGCAGCAGCCGGGCTAGCGGGCAACAAGAGACCCAGTACTTC,CASSSRASGQQETQYF
.,TRBV4-1,TRBJ1-2,.,TGCGCCAGCAGCCAAGAGCGGGGTAACTATGGCTACACCTTC,CASSQERGNYGYTF
.,TRBV5-1,TRBJ1-1,.,.,CASSFGPGGDTEAFF
.,TRBV20-1,TRBJ2-2,TRBD2,TGCAGTGCTAGTACTAGCGGGAGGAAGAACACCGGGGAGCTGTTTTTT,CSASTSGRKNTGELFF
few,TRBV29-1,TRBJ2-7,.,TGCAGCGTTGAACTCCTCAGGGCCGCAAACGAGCAGTACTTC,CSVELLRAANEQYF
.,TRBV6-1,TRBJ1-5,.,TGTGCCAGCAGGGAAAGCCTGGACAGTTGGAAAAATCAGCCCCAGCATTTT,CASRESLDSWKNQPQHF
few,TRBV5-1,TRBJ2-1,TRBD2,TGCGCCAGCAGCTTGGGTGCTAGCGGGGGGTTCAGCTCCTACAATGAGCAGTTCTTC,CASSLGASGGFSSYNEQFF
few,TRBV6-4,TRBJ2-7,.,TGTGCCAGCATCCCTCGCTTGGACAGTGCCTACGAGCAGTACTTC,CASIPRLDSAYEQYF
.,TRBV12-3/TRBV12-4,TRBJ1-2,TRBD1,TGTGCCAGCAAGCAGGGGGCCAACTATGGCTACACCTTC,CASKQGANYGYTF
.,TRBV7-3,TRBJ2-1,.,TGTGCCAGCAGCTTAGGGCAGTTCTACGAGCAGTTCTTC,CASSLGQFYEQFF
.,TRBV9,TRBJ1-1,TRBD1,TGTGCCAGCGGCTGGGACAGGGGAACTGAAGCTTTCTTT,CASGWDRGTEAFF
.,TRBV29-1,TRBJ1-2,.,TGCAGCGTCCAGACCCCACTGAACTATGGCTACACCTTC,CSVQTPLNYGYTF
.,TRBV10-3,TRBJ2-2,.,TGTGCCATCAGTGACGAAGGTGGAGGGGAGCTGTTTTTT,CAISDEGGGELFF
.,TRBV27,TRBJ2-1,TRBD2,TGTGCCAGCAGGGCCCAGGGACTAGGTCGCGGCAATGAGCAGTTCTTC,CASRAQGLGRGNEQFF
.,TRBV15,TRBJ2-6,.,TGTGCCACCAGAGGGCCCTTCTCTGGGGCCAACGTCCTGACTTTC,CATRGPFSGANVLTF
few,TRBV20-1,TRBJ1-2,.,TGCAGTGCTAGGGGGACCGTTGACTATGGCTACACCTTC,CSARGTVDYGYTF
once,TRBV14,TRBJ2-6,TRBD1,TGTGCCAGCAGCGAGACAGGGGGACCTTCTGGGGCCAACGTCCTGACTTTC,CASSETGGPSGANVLTF
.,TRBV6-5,TRBJ1-1,.,TGTGCCAGCAGCGGCGGAAATGAAGCTTTCTTT,CASSGGNEAFF
many,TRBV20-1,TRBJ2-7,TRBD2,TGCAGTGCTAGAGATGCAGGACTAGCGGGCCTAAACGGGGCCCCAAGTTCCTACGAGCAGTACTTC,CSARDAGLAGLNGAPSSYEQYF
.,TRBV12-3/TRBV12-4,TRBJ1-2,TRBD1,TGTGCCAGCAGTTACACTTCTGACAGGGGGCACGGCTACACCTTC,CASSYTSDRGHGYTF
once,TRBV10-3,TRBJ2-4,.,TGTGCCATCACCCTGACTGGCGCTTCGGAGCAGTACTTC,CAITLTGASEQYF
.,TRBV6-2/TRBV6-3,TRBJ1-2,.,TGTGCCAGCTGGGAAGGGGGACAACAAAATGGCTACACCTTC,CASWEGGQQNGYTF
many,TRBV7-2,TRBJ1-5,.,TGTGCCAGCAGCTTGGGGGGTATGGGCAATCAGCCCCAGCATTTT,CASSLGGMGNQPQHF
.,TRBV20-1,TRBJ1-1,TRBD1,TGCAGTGCTAGACCAGCGGGGACAGGGCCAATAGAAGCTTTCTTT,CSARPAGTGPIEAFF
.,TRBV7-2,TRBJ1-2,.,TGTGCCAGCGCCCATGGGGGGTTGCCCGCCTATGGCTACACCTTC,CASAHGGLPAYGYTF
.,TRBV6-6,TRBJ1-6,.,TGTGCCAGCACGTCAGGGGTAGGGAATTCACCCCTCCACTTT,CASTSGVGNSPLHF
.,TRBV12-3/TRBV12-4,TRBJ1-5,.,TGTGCCAGCGTCGAGGGGTACGATCAGCCCCAGCATTTT,CASVEGYDQPQHF
few,TRBV9,TRBJ1-1,.,TGTGCCAGCAGCGTAGCTACGGATGAAGCTTTCTTT,CASSVATDEAFF
few,TRBV19,TRBJ2-5,.,TGTGCCAGTAGGGACCGTGGGCCGCAAGAGACCCAGTACTTC,CASRDRGPQETQYF
.,TRBV7-3,TRBJ2-1,.,TGTGCCAGCAGCTCTGGGGAGTGGTCCTACAATGAGCAGTTCTTC,CASSSGEWSYNEQFF
.,TRBV6-1,TRBJ2-4,.,TGTGCCAGCAGCTATGACAGTACCACCAAAAACATTCAGTACTTC,CASSYDSTTKNIQYF
.,TRBV20-1,TRBJ2-5,TRBD1,TGCAGTGGGGACGACAGGGATGAGACCCAGTACTTC,CSGDDRDETQYF
.,TRBV12-3/TRBV12-4,TRBJ1-6,.,TGTGCCAGCAGTCCCTATAGCGGGGCAACTTCACCCCTCCACTTT,CASSPYSGATSPLHF
.,TRBV7-9,TRBJ2-3,.,TGTGCCAGCGGCTTCCCTCCCGGAGATACGCAGTATTTT,CASGFPPGDTQYF
few,TRBV6-1,TRBJ2-1,.,TGTGCCAGCAGTAAAGAGGGACCGAAGAGGAATGAGCAGTTCTTC,CASSKEGPKRNEQFF
.,TRBV30,TRBJ2-2,TRBD2,TGTGCCTGGAGTGTAATCCTAGCGGGGATCAACACCGGGGAGCTGTTTTTT,CAWSVILAGINTGELFF